These 13 T cell receptor beta chains were sequenced from one sample in a study of blood T cell repertoires in COVID-19. The table came from immunoSEQ multiplex PCR; TCRdb's copy has only in-frame clones and leaves some out. The table includes roughly 350,000 clones, approximately 87% detected once. Sequencing was done on a sample of peripheral blood. The source of these receptors is a woman aged 25-40 years with COVID-19, enrolled during active disease.

The CDR3 DNA follows: TGTGCCAGCAGCCTCAGGCGGGGTACTGAAGCTTTCTTT. It yields the protein CASSLRRGTEAFF. The V call is TRBV7-9, the J call TRBJ1-1; D is unresolved. CDR1 and CDR2 from the germline V gene are SEHNR and FQNEAQ (reference sequence). CDR3 length: 13 amino acids. V was trimmed by 5 bases and J by 5 bases, leaving 12 bases between them.

The chain uses TRBV9 and TRBJ2-5, with D perhaps TRBD1 (5 bases). The germline V and J ends were trimmed by 0 bases and 2 bases, with 8 bases remaining between them. This CDR3 is 14 amino acids long. CDR1 and CDR2 from the germline V gene are SGDLS and YYNGEE. The CDR3 DNA reads TGTGCCAGCAGCGTAGCCGGACAACAAGAGACCCAGTACTTC. Protein: CASSVAGQQETQYF.

The gene calls are TRBV5-1 and TRBJ2-3, with TRBD1 identical over 9 bases. V lost 4 bases, J lost 1 base, and 7 bases stayed unmatched. The CDR3 is 16 residues long. Germline V gene sequence: CDR1 SGHRS, CDR2 YFSETQ. The CDR3, as DNA: TGCGCCAGCAGCCTAACCTGGACAGGGGGCACAGATACGCAGTATTTT. Encoded protein: CASSLTWTGGTDTQYF.

The chain combines TRBV2 with TRBJ2-5, with TRBD1 identical over 9 bases. The CDR3 consists of 14 residues. CDR1 SNHLY and CDR2 FYNNEI come from the germline V gene. V trimming: 5 bases; J trimming: 3 bases; junction bases outside the gene matches: 4. The CDR3 sequence: CASSPRDREETQYF. CDR3 bases: TGTGCCAGCAGTCCCCGGGACAGGGAAGAGACCCAGTACTTC.

This clone turned up a few times. The J gene is TRBJ2-1, the V gene TRBV4-1; a possible D gene is TRBD2 (5 bases). The V end lost 0 bases, the J end lost 7 bases, and 13 bases lay between the germline ends. The CDR3 is 15 amino acids. The germline V gene encodes CDR1 MGHRA and CDR2 YSYEKL. This chain's CDR3 is CASSQDGGLRNEQFF. CDR3 in DNA: TGCGCCAGCAGCCAAGACGGAGGATTGAGGAATGAGCAGTTCTTC.

The chain joins TRBV6-4 to TRBJ2-6; the D gene is possibly TRBD2 (6 bases). Trimming took off 2 bases at V and 4 bases at J, with 9 bases between the two ends. Germline-derived CDR1 and CDR2 are MRHNA and SNTAGT. The CDR3 runs 15 residues. This CDR3 reads CASSDRGGGANVLTF. The DNA of the CDR3 is TGTGCCAGCAGTGACAGGGGAGGAGGGGCCAACGTCCTGACTTTC.

The chain couples TRBV6-2 or TRBV6-3 to TRBJ2-7; D is perhaps TRBD2 (7 bases). Germline CDR1 and CDR2: MNHEY and SVGEGT. The CDR3 length is 14 residues. Trimming stripped 3 bases from V and 6 bases from J, with 15 bases between. The CDR3 bases are TGTGCCAGCAGTTATGCGGCCGGGGGGCTCGAGCAGTACTTC. Its translation is CASSYAAGGLEQYF.

The chain employs TRBV27 and TRBJ2-1; TRBD1 aligns across 8 bases. The CDR3 totals 18 residues. Looked up from germline, CDR1 is MNHEY and CDR2 is SMNVEV (reference sequence). Germline trimming cut 1 base from V and 5 bases from J; bases unmatched to any gene: 13. The CDR3 reads CASSLWVGVSGGNNEQFF. In DNA form, the CDR3 reads TGTGCCAGCAGTTTATGGGTGGGGGTATCAGGGGGCAACAATGAGCAGTTCTTC.

The chain employs TRBV19 and TRBJ2-2, with TRBD2 identical over 8 bases. Losses at the gene ends were 2 bases for V and 5 bases for J; bases not matched to a gene: 10. Per germline, CDR1 LNHDA and CDR2 SQIVND (reference sequence). This CDR3 is built from 17 residues. Here the CDR3 reads CASSIRSGGATTGELFF. CDR3 coding DNA: TGTGCCAGTAGTATAAGATCGGGAGGGGCCACAACCGGGGAGCTGTTTTTT.

This clone was counted only a few times. The chain carries TRBV19 and TRBJ2-5; 7 bases match TRBD2. Germline V gives CDR1 LNHDA, CDR2 SQIVND (reference sequence). V dropped 5 bases and J dropped 2; count of bases not matched to a gene: 8. The CDR3 runs to 15 residues. The CDR3 loop is CASSSPRSGQETQYF. CDR3 nucleotide sequence: TGTGCCAGTAGTTCCCCGCGTAGCGGGCAAGAGACCCAGTACTTC.

V is TRBV28 and J is TRBJ2-7, with 12 nucleotides matching TRBD2. Trimming at V came to 8 bases and at J to 2 bases, leaving 4 bases not matched to a gene. Germline V gives CDR1 MDHEN, CDR2 SYDVKM. The CDR3 totals 14 residues. The CDR3, as DNA: TGTGCCAGCGCGACTAGCGGGAGCGCCTACGAGCAGTACTTC. It yields the protein CASATSGSAYEQYF.

The rearrangement links TRBV3-1 (or the pseudogene TRBV3-2) to TRBJ2-1, with a weak D call TRBD2 (7 bases). In germline, CDR1 is LGHDT, CDR2 YNNKEL (reference sequence). CDR3 length: 16 residues. V was cut by 0 bases and J by 7 bases, with 16 bases left in between. CDR3 bases: TGTGCCAGCAGCCAAGATGGGGAAGGGGGGGGAAATGAGCAGTTCTTC. It specifies CASSQDGEGGGNEQFF.

The chain employs TRBV7-2 and TRBJ1-6; D uncertain. The CDR3 covers 16 residues. The V gene lost 8 bases and the J gene lost 7 bases, with 21 bases spanning the gap. Per the germline V gene, CDR1 is SGHTA and CDR2 is FQGNSA. CDR3 sequence: CASLGYSADFNSPLHF. CDR3 bases: TGTGCCAGCCTTGGGTACTCGGCGGACTTCAATTCACCCCTCCACTTT. Supplemented by reference TRBV7-2 and TRBJ1-6, the full variable domain reads GAGVSQSPSNKVTEKGKDVELRCDPISGHTALYWYRQSLGQGLEFLIYFQGNSAPDKSGLPSDRFSAERTGGSVSTLTIQRTQQEDSAVYLCASLGYSADFNSPLHFGNGTRLTVT.